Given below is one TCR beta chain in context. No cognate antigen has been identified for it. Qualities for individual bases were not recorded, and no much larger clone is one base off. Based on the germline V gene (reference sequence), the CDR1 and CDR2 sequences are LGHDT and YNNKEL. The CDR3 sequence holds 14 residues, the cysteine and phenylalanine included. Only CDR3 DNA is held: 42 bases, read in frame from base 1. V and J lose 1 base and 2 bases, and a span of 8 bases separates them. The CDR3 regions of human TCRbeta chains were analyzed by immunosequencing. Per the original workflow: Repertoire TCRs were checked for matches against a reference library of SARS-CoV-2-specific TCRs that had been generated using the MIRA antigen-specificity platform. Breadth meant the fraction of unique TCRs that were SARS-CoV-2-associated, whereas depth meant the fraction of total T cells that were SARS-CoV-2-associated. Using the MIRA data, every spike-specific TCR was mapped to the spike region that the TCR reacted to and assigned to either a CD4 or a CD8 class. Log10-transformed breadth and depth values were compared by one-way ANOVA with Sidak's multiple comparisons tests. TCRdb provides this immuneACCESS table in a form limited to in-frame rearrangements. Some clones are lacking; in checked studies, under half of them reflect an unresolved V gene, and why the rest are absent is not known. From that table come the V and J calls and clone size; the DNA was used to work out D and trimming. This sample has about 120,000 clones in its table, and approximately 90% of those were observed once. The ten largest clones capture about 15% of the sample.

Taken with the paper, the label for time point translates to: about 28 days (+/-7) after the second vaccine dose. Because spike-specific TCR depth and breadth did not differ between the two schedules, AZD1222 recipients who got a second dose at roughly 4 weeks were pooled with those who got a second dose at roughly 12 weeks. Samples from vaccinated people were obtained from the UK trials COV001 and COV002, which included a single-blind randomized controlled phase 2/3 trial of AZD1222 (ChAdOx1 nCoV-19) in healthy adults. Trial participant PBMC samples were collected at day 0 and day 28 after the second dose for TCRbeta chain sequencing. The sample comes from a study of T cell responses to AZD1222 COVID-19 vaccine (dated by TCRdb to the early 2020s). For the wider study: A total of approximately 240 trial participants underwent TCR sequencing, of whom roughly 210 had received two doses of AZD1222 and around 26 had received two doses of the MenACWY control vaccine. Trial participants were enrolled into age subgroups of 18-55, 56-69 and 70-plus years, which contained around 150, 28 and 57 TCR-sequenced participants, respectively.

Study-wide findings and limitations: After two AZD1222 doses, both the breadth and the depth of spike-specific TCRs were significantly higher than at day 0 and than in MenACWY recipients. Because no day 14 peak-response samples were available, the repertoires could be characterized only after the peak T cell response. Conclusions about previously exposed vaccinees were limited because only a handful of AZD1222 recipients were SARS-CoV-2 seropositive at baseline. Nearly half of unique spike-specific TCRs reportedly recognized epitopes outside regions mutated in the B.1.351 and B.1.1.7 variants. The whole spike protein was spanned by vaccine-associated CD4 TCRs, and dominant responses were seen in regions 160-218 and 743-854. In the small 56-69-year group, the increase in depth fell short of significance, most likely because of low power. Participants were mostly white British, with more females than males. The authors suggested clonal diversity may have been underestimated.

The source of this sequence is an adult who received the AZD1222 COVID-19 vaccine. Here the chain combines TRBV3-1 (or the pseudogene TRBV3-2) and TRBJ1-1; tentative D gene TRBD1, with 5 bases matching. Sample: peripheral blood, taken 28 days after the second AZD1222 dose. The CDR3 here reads CASSQGQLNTEAFF. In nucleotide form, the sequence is TGTGCCAGCAGCCAAGGACAGCTAAACACTGAAGCTTTCTTT.